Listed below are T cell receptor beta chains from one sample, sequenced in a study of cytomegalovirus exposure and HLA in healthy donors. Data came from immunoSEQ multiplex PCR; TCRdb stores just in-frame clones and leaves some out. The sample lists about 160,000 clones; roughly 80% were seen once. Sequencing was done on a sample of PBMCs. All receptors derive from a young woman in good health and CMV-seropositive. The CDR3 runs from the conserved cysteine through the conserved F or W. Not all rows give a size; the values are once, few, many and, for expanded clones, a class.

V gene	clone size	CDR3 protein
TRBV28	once	CAIKDRVNYGYTF
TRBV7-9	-	CASNRQRNTGELFF
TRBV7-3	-	CASSLSAGVYNEQFF
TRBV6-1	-	CASSEGAGGFYEQYF
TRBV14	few	CASSQIYSLAGKAGELFF
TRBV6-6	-	CASRNGANGELFF
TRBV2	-	CASSGHPWTGGDEQFF
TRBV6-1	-	CASRKDGDTEAFF
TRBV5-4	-	CASSLLSGARGETQYF
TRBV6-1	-	CASSEATSGGARDTQYF
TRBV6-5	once	CASSPPGSNSPLHF
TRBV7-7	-	CASSRDHPGQVNTGELFF
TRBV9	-	CASSPWGAGGETQYF
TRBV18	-	CASSPQTEHGYTF
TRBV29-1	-	CSVVGQANTEAFF
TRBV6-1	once	CASKGGTGNTIYF